What follows is one TCR delta chain and its context. The protein held in TCRdb is that of a much larger clone and does not match this DNA's translation at residue 11, likely because of a read error; the protein shown is translated from the DNA. V lost 3 bases, J lost 0 bases, and 22 bases lay in between. Germline V gives CDR1 GEAIGNYY, CDR2 EKD. The CDR3 is 18 residues long. The data derive from a study of γδ T cells in repeated Plasmodium falciparum infection. Flow sorting of PBMC yielded separate Vgamma9/Vdelta2+ and Vdelta2-negative gammadelta T cell populations for bulk repertoire analysis. Both TRG and TRD chains were sequenced from each sorted sample. TCRdb ran CATT on the multiplex PCR reads. The repertoire has approximately 93,000 delta-chain clones, approximately 0.92% of them found once; the top ten carry around 9.6%.

The clonotype comes from a pool of human donors (malaria-infected and uninfected, not separated). The specimen sequenced was gamma-delta T cells from blood. The J gene is TRDJ1, the V gene TRDV2; a possible D gene is TRDD3 (6 bases). No J segment appears in TCRdb, so it was assigned here by matching the sequence to germline. The CDR3 here is CACDQHPWGLRDTDKLIF. The CDR3 coding sequence is TGTGCCTGTGACCAACACCCATGGGGGCTTCGAGACACCGATAAACTCATCTTT.